This TCR beta chain was recovered during a study of blood T cells in healthy people across ages. Across the study: Template switching captured about one barcoded beta molecule per two T cells. Overall study findings and caveats: Getting older went along with TCR beta diversity per million T cells dropping roughly linearly.

A second PCR, run for roughly 7 to 11 cycles, used a sample-barcoded 5' primer plus a J-beta primer mix. TCRdb reprocessed the 5' RACE reads via MiXCR and lists one record per CDR3 protein. Of hundreds of thousands of distinct CDR3 sequences listed, around 41% are singletons. Germline CDR1 reads SEHNR; CDR2 reads FQNEAQ (reference sequence). The CDR3 has 12 amino acids. Trimming left V 1 base short and J 5 bases short, with 5 bases between. Donors were systemically healthy Caucasian individuals from Russia aged about 6 to 90 years. This clonotype was counted a few times. The antigen is not known. The sequencing sample was made of blood. The chain recombines TRBV7-9 with TRBJ1-2; unclear D gene. This receptor was taken from a man older than 75 in good health. The CDR3 is CASSLGIYGYTF. The CDR3 coding sequence is TGTGCCAGCAGCTTAGGGATTTATGGCTACACCTTC.